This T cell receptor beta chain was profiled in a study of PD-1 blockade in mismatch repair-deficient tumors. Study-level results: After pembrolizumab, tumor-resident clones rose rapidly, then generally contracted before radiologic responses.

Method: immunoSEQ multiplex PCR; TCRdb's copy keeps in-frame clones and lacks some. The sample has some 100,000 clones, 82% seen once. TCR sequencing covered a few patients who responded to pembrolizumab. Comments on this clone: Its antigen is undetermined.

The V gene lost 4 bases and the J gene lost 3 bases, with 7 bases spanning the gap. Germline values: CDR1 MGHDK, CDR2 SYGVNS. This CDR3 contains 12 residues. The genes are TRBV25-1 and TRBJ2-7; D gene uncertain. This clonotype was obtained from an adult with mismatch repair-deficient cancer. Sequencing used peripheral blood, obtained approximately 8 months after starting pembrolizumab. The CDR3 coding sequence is TGTGCCAGCAGTGTGACTGGCTACGAGCAGTACTTC. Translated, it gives CASSVTGYEQYF.